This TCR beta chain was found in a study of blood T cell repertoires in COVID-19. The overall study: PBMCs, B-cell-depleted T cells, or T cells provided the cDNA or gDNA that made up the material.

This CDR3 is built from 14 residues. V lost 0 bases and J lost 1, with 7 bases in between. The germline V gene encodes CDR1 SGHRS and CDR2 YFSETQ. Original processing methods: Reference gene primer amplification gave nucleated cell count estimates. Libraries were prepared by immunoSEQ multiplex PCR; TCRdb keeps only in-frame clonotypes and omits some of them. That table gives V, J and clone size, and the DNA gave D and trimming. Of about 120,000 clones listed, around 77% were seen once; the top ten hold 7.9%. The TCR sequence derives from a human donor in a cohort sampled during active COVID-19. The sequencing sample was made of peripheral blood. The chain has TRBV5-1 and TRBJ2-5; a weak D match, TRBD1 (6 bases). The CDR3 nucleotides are TGCGCCAGCAGCTTGGCAGGGGCCCAAGAGACCCAGTACTTC. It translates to CASSLAGAQETQYF.